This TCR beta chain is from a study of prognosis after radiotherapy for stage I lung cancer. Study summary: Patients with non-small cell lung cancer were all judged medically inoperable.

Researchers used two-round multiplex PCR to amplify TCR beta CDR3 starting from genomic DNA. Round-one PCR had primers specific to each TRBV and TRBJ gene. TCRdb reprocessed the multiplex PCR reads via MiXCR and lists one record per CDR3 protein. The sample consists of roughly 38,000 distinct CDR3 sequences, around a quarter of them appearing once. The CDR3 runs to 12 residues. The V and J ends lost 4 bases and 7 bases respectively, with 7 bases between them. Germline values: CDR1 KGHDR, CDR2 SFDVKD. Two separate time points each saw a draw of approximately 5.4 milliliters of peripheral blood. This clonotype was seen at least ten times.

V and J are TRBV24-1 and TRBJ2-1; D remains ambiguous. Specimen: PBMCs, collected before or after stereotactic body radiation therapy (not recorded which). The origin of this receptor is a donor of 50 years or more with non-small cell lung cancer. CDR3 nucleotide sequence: TGTGCCACCAGTGACCTACTTAATGAGCAGTTCTTC. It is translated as CATSDLLNEQFF.